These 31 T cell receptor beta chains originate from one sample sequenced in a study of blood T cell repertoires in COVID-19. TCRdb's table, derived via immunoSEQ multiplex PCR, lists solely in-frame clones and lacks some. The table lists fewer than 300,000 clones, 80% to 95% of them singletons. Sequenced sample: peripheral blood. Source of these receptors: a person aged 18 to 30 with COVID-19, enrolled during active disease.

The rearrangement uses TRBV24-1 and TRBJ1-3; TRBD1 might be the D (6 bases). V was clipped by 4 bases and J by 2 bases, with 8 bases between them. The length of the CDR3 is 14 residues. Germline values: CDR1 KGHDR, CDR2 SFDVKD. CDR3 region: CATSDPGAGNTIYF. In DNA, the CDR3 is TGTGCCACCAGTGACCCAGGGGCTGGAAACACCATATATTTT.

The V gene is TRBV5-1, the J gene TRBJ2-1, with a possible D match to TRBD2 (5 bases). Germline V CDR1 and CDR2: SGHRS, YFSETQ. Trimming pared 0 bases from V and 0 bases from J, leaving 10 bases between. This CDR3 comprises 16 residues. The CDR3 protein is CASSLDPGSSYNEQFF. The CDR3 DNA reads TGCGCCAGCAGCTTGGATCCGGGGAGCTCCTACAATGAGCAGTTCTTC.

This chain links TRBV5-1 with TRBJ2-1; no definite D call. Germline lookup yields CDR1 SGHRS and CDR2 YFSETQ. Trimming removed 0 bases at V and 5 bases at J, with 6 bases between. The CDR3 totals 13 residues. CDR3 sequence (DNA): TGCGCCAGCAGCTTGGCTCTCGACAATGAGCAGTTCTTC. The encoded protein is CASSLALDNEQFF. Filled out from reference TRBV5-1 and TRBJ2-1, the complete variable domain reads KAGVTQTPRYLIKTRGQQVTLSCSPISGHRSVSWYQQTPGQGLQFLFEYFSETQRNKGNFPGRFSGRQFSNSRSEMNVSTLELGDSALYLCASSLALDNEQFFGPGTRLTVL.

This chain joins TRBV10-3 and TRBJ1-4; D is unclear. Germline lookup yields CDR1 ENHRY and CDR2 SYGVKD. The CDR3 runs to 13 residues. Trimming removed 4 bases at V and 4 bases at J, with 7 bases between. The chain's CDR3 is CAISAPNNEKLFF. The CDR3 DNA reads TGTGCCATCAGTGCCCCCAATAATGAAAAACTGTTTTTT.

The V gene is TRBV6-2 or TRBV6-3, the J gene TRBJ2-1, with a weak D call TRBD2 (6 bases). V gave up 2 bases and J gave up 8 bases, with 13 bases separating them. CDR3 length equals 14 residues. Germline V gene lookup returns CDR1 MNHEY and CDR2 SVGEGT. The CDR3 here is CASSYGAGRDEQFF. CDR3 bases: TGTGCCAGCAGTTACGGGGCGGGACGGGATGAGCAGTTCTTC.

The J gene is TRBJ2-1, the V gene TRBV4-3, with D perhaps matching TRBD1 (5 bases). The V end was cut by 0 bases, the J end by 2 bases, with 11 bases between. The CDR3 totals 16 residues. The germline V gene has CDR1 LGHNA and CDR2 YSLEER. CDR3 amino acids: CASSQDPAGTYNEQFF. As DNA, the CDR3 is TGCGCCAGCAGCCAAGATCCGGCAGGGACCTACAATGAGCAGTTCTTC.

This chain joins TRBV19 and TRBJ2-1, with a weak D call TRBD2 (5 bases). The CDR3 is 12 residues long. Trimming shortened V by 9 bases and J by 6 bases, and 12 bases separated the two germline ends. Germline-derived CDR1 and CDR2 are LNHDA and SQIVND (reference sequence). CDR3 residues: CASRGFGNEQFF. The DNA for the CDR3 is TGTGCCAGCAGAGGGTTTGGCAATGAGCAGTTCTTC.

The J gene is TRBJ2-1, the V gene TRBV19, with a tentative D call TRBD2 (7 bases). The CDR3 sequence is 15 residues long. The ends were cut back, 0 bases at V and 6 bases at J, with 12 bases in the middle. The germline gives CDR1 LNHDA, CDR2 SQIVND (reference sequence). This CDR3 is CASSIEGGPGNEQFF. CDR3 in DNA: TGTGCCAGTAGTATAGAGGGGGGGCCAGGCAATGAGCAGTTCTTC.

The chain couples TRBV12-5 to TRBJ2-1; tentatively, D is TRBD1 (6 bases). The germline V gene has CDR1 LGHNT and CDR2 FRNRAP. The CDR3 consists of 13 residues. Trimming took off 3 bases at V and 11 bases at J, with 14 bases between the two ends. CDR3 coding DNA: TGTGCTAGTGGTTTACAGGGAGACCCCCAGCAGTTCTTC. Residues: CASGLQGDPQQFF. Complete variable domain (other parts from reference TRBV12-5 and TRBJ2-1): DARVTQTPRHKVTEMGQEVTMRCQPILGHNTVFWYRQTMMQGLELLAYFRNRAPLDDSGMPKDRFSAEMPDATLATLKIQPSEPRDSAVYFCASGLQGDPQQFFGPGTRLTVL.

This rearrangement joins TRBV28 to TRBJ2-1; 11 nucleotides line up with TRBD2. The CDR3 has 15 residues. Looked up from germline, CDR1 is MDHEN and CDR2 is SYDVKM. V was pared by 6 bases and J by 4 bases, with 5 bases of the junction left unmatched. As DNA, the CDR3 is TGTGCCAGCAGGCCGACTAGCGGGGATTACAATGAGCAGTTCTTC. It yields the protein CASRPTSGDYNEQFF.

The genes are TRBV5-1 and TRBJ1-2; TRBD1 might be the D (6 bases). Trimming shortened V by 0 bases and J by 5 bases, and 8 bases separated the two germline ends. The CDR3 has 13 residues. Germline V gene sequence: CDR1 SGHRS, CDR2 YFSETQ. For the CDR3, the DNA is TGCGCCAGCAGCTTGGACAGGGAGTATGGCTACACCTTC. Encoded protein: CASSLDREYGYTF.

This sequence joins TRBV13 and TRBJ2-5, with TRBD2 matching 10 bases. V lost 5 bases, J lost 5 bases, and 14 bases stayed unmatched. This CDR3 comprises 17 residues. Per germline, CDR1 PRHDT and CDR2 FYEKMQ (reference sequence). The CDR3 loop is CASSPRLAGVIFETQYF. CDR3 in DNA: TGTGCCAGCAGCCCCCGGCTAGCGGGAGTGATATTCGAGACCCAGTACTTC.

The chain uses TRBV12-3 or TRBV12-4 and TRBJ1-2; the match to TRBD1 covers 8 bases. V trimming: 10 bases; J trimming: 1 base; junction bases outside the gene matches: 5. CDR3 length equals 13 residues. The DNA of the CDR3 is TGTGCCACCGACAGGGGAATTAACTATGGCTACACCTTC. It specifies CATDRGINYGYTF.

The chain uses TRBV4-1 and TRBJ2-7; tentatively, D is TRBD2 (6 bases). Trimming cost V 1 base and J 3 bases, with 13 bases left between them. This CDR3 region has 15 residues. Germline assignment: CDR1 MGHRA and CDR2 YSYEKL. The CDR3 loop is CASSQGRDFSYEQYF. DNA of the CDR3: TGCGCCAGCAGCCAAGGCCGGGACTTTAGCTACGAGCAGTACTTC.

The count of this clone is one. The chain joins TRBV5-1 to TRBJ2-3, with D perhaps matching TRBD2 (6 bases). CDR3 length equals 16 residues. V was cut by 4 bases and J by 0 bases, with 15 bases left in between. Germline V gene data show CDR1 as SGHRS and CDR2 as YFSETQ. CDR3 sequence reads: CASSPAGTPSTDTQYF. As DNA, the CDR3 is TGCGCCAGCAGCCCCGCCGGGACTCCAAGCACAGATACGCAGTATTTT. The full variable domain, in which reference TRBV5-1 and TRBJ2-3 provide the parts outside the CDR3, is KAGVTQTPRYLIKTRGQQVTLSCSPISGHRSVSWYQQTPGQGLQFLFEYFSETQRNKGNFPGRFSGRQFSNSRSEMNVSTLELGDSALYLCASSPAGTPSTDTQYFGPGTRLTVL.

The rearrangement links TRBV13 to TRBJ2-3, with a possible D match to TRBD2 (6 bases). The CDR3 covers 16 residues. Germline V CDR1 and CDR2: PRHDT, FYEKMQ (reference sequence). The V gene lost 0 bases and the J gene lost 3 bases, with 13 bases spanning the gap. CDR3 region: CASSLGGVEGTDTQYF. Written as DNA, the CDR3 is TGTGCCAGCAGCTTAGGAGGGGTGGAGGGGACAGATACGCAGTATTTT.

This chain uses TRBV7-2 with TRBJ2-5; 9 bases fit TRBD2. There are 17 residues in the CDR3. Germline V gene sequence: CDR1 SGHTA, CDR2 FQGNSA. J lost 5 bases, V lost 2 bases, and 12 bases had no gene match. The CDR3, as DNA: TGTGCCAGCAGCTTAAAAGCGGGAGGTTTGGTGGCCGAGACCCAGTACTTC. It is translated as CASSLKAGGLVAETQYF.

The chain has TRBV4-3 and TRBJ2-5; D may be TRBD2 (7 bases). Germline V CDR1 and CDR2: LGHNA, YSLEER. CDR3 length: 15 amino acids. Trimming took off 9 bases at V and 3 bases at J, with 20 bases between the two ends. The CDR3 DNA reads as TGCGCCAGTTCGACAAGGGGGGGTCGGGAAGAGACCCAGTACTTC. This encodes CASSTRGGREETQYF.

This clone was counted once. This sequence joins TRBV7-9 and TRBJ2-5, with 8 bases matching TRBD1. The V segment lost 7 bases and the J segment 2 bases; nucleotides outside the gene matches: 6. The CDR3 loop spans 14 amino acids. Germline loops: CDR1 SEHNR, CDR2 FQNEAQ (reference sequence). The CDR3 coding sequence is TGTGCCAGCAACCTCGGACAGGGACAAGAGACCCAGTACTTC. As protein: CASNLGQGQETQYF.

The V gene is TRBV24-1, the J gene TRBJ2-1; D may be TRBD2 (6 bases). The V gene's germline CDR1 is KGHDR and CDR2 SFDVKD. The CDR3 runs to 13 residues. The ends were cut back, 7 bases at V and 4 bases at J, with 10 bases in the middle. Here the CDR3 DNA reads TGTGCCACCAGGCGGGACCAATACAATGAGCAGTTCTTC. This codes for CATRRDQYNEQFF.

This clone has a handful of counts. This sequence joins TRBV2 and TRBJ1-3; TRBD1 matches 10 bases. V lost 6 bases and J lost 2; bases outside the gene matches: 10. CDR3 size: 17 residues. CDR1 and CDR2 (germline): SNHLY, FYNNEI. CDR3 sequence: CASSPGTGVNPGNTIYF. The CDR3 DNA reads TGTGCCAGCAGCCCCGGGACAGGGGTTAACCCTGGAAACACCATATATTTT.

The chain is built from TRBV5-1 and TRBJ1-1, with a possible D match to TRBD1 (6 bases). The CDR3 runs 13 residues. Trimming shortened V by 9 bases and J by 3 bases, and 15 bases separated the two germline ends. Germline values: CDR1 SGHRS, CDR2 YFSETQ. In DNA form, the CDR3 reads TGCGCCACCAACACAGGGAGGGACACTGAAGCTTTCTTT. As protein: CATNTGRDTEAFF.

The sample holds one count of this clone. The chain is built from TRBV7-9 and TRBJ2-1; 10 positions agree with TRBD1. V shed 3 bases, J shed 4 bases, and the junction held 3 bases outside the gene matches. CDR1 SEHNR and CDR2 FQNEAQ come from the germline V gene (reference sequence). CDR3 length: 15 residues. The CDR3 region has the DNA TGTGCCAGCAGCTTCGGGACAGGGGAATACAATGAGCAGTTCTTC. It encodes CASSFGTGEYNEQFF.

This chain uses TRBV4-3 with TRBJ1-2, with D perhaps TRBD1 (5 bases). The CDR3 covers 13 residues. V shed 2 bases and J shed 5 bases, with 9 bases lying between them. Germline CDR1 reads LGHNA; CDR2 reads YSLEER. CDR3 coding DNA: TGCGCCAGCAGCCAACAGGGAGGGTATGGCTACACCTTC. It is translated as CASSQQGGYGYTF.

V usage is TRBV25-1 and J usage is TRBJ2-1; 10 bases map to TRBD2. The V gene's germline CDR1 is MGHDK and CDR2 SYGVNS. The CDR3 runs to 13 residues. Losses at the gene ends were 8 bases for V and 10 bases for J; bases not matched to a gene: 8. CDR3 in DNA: TGTGCCAGCCTTCCTAGCGGGAGTTCCGAGCAGTTCTTC. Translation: CASLPSGSSEQFF.

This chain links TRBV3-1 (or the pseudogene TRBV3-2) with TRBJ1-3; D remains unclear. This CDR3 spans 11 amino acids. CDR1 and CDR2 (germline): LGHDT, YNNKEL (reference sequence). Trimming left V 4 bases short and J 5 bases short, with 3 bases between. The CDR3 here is CASSLRNTIYF. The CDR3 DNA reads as TGTGCCAGCAGCCTTAGAAACACCATATATTTT.

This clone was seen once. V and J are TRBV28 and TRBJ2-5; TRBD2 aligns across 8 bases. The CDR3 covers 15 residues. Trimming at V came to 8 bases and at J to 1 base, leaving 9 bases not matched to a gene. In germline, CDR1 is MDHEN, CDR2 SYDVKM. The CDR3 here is CASGGNSGAQETQYF. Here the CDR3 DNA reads TGTGCCAGCGGGGGGAATAGCGGGGCCCAAGAGACCCAGTACTTC.

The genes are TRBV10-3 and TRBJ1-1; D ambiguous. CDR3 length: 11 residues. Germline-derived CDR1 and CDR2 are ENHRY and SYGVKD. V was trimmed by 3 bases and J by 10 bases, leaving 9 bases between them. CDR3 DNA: TGTGCCATCAGTGAACGGGAGGTAGCTTTCTTT. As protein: CAISEREVAFF.

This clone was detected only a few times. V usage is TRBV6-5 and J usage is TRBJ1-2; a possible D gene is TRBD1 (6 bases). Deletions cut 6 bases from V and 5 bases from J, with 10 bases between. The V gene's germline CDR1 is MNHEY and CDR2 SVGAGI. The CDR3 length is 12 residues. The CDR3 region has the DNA TGTGCCAGCAGAAGGACAGATTATGGCTACACCTTC. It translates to CASRRTDYGYTF.

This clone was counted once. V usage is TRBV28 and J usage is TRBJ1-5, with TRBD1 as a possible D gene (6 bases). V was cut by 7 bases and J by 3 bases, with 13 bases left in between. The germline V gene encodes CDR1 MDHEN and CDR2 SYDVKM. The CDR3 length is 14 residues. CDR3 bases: TGTGCCAGCACCCTCTGGACAGACAATCAGCCCCAGCATTTT. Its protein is CASTLWTDNQPQHF.

The CDR3 is CASSLGLAGGQFF. For the CDR3, the DNA is TGTGCCAGCAGCTTGGGACTAGCGGGAGGGCAGTTCTTC. The rearrangement joins TRBV5-6 to TRBJ2-1; 13 nucleotides align to TRBD2. V dropped 0 bases and J dropped 12; count of bases not matched to a gene: 0. The CDR3 length is 13 residues. Germline V lookup: CDR1 SGHDT, CDR2 YYEEEE.